The entry that follows covers one TCR beta chain sequence. No cognate antigen has been identified for it. No base quality information exists; no much larger clone differs at one position. This specimen belongs to a study of shared clonotypes between healthy human individuals (dated by TCRdb to between 2020 and 2021). Regarding the study in general: The cohort included three men and a couple of women between 18 and 49 years of age. Leukapheresis yielded between about 0.85 and 10 billion PBMCs per donor. The study deeply sequenced blood TCR repertoires of about 5 healthy adults to estimate repertoire size and the extent of clonotype sharing between individuals. For each donor, CD4 naive and CD4 memory were each given three plates, CD8 naive was given two plates, and CD8 memory was given one plate. To increase sequencing depth and limit assay-specific biases, different laboratories used diverse techniques to prepare libraries and sequence TCR repertoires. Results the study describes overall, beyond this receptor: Only blood was sampled, and tissue TCR repertoires likely differ from those in blood. When a handful of donors were compared, the shared fraction of clonotypes was around 5% for naive CD4, 3.5% for naive CD8, roughly 2.5% for memory CD4, and 0.4% for memory CD8. Clonotypes shared by all four sorted-subset donors showed higher generation probabilities than non-shared clonotypes. Because the study included only a small number of donors, the genetic and exposure-history diversity represented was limited. Even with the large sequencing depth, rarefaction of the sorted-subset datasets indicated that sequencing was incomplete. Estimated clonotype richness was generally larger for naive than for memory subsets. Pairwise subsampling indicated that sequencing depth was expected to affect the degree of clonotype sharing among donors.

Using the deep immunoSEQ assay, TCR CDR3 regions were amplified from genomic DNA by multiplex PCR. Extracted genomic DNA from each cell subset was spread evenly across all wells of several immunoSEQ 96-well plates, with each plate serving as a replicate. For sorted subsets, each replicate PCR was loaded with 200 ng genomic DNA, equivalent to 30,000 to 35,000 T cell genomes. Purified libraries were quantified with a Qubit 3.0 fluorometer, sized on a Bioanalyzer 2100, and re-quantified with the KAPA Library Quantification kit. Every immunoSEQ 96-well plate was sequenced on a dedicated single-read 150-cycle Illumina NextSeq 550 flow cell. In the paper's pipeline: Because the immunoSEQ output included only junctional sequences and no quality scores, the filtering could not be the same as the filtering used for full-length reads. To assign V/J genes and CDR3, sequences were annotated against IMGT germline references using PyIR, a Python wrapper for IgBLAST v1.9. Any read was removed if the V/J assignment was weak (E-value above 1e-6), the CDR3 was missing, or the read contained stop codons, out-of-frame junctions, or ambiguous translated residues. V3J clonotypes were defined as sequences sharing an identical inferred V gene, J gene, and CDR3 amino acid sequence. The percentage overlap between two repertoires was calculated by dividing the number of shared unique clonotypes by the size of the smaller repertoire. RTK rarefaction, the Chao1 estimator, and Recon v2.1 estimates of unobserved clonotypes were used to assess repertoire richness. Generation probabilities were computed with OLGA for all TCRbeta clonotypes obtained by the gDNA method from several donors. Not all clones reach the TCRdb copy of this immuneACCESS table, which keeps in-frame sequences only. Checked studies attribute under half of the gap to unresolved V genes and leave the rest unexplained. V, J and clone size are those of that table, while D and trimming were read from the DNA. The sample table holds some 2.3 million clones, of which 90% to 95% were seen once. The top ten clones comprise 0.35% to 0.45% of the sample.

The donors were healthy, HIV-negative adults who had no recently reported acute infections or vaccinations. Every donor was a Caucasian adult residing in Nashville, Tennessee, USA. CD4+ T cells were enriched through magnetic negative selection, after which naive cells were positively selected on CD45RA and the remaining negative fraction served as the memory subset. Blood was obtained by leukapheresis, after which PBMCs were separated by Ficoll-Histopaque density gradient centrifugation and cryopreserved in liquid nitrogen vapor phase. Analytical flow cytometry was used to check the purity and quantity of each magnetically sorted T cell population. From each sorted fraction, genomic DNA was isolated and quantified by UV absorbance on a Nanodrop 2000c. CDR1 MNHNY and CDR2 SVGAGI were looked up in the germline V gene (reference sequence). There are 12 amino acids in the CDR3, from cysteine to phenylalanine inclusive. Only the CDR3 region is kept as DNA, spanning 36 bases read in frame from base 1. V is cut by 8 bases and J by 1 base, and the space between the germline ends is 8 bases.

This chain is built from TRBV6-6 and TRBJ1-1; the D gene is not confidently resolved. This clonotype was obtained from a man younger than 30 in good health. Some clones in this sample may be carry-over from other donors' samples. The sample consisted of naive CD4+ T cells from PBMCs. The cell subset or site label for this specimen denotes: CD45RA+ positively selected. The nucleotide sequence reads as follows: TGTGCCAGCGGACGGAGGAACACTGAAGCTTTCTTT. Translation gives CASGRRNTEAFF.